This record looks at one T cell receptor beta chain sequence and its context. Its specificity is unknown. Trimming left V 4 bases short and J 4 bases short, with 9 bases between. CDR3 length: 14 amino acids. CDR1 and CDR2 from the germline V gene are SGHNT and YYREEE (reference sequence). The sample belongs to a study of T cells after posttransplantation cyclophosphamide. Study-wide points: Donor-recipient repertoire similarity was low at 1-2 months, rising over year one. Recipient CMV seropositivity and CMV reactivation strongly tracked TRB clonality. Skin or GI-infiltrating T cells shared few TRB sequences with blood.

A marrow graft followed busulfan-fludarabine conditioning, with cyclophosphamide on days +3 and +4. Clones were sequenced by immunoSEQ multiplex PCR, and TCRdb holds only the in-frame ones, with some missing. The sample has some 37,000 clones, around 80% seen once; the top ten hold 8.1%. The V call is TRBV5-4, the J call TRBJ1-6; D is undetermined. The receptor's source is a female patient aged 40 to 55 who received an allogeneic stem cell transplant from a related donor, was CMV-positive, and had no GVHD. The graft donor may have contributed some T cells. The source material was CD4+ T cells sorted from blood, sampled 1903 days after a stem cell transplant with posttransplant cyclophosphamide. DNA of the CDR3: TGTGCCAGCAGCAACAAACTATATAATTCACCCCTCCACTTT. Amino acids: CASSNKLYNSPLHF.